Listed here are 19 T cell receptor beta chains from one sample, sequenced in a study of control samples from healthy donors and cancer patients. The protocol was immunoSEQ multiplex PCR, while the TCRdb copy is restricted to in-frame clones and leaves out a portion. The sample contains approximately 110,000 clones, approximately 83% of which appear only once. The source material was blood. All receptors derive from a woman aged 45 to 65 in good health.

The chain uses TRBV29-1 and TRBJ2-1, with a weak D call TRBD1 (6 bases). The ends were cut back, 3 bases at V and 6 bases at J, with 12 bases in the middle. Germline CDR1 reads SQVTM; CDR2 reads ANQGSEA. CDR3 length equals 13 residues. CDR3 coding DNA: TGCAGCGTTGAGGGCAGGGGACGCAATGAGCAGTTCTTC. This gives the protein CSVEGRGRNEQFF.

The chain employs TRBV19 and TRBJ2-1; 8 bases map to TRBD1. CDR1 and CDR2 (germline): LNHDA, SQIVND (reference sequence). V trimming: 5 bases; J trimming: 3 bases; junction bases outside the gene matches: 9. The CDR3 loop spans 16 amino acids. CDR3 loop: CASSGGQERFYNEQFF. DNA for the CDR3: TGTGCCAGTAGTGGGGGACAGGAGCGATTCTACAATGAGCAGTTCTTC.

The rearrangement joins TRBV7-3 to TRBJ2-1; the match to TRBD2 covers 9 bases. CDR1 and CDR2 from the germline V gene are SGHTA and FQGTGA. The CDR3 extends over 16 amino acids. V lost 5 bases, J lost 8 bases, and 13 bases stayed unmatched. The CDR3: CASSVLVRGGSDEQFF. CDR3 bases: TGTGCCAGCAGCGTATTGGTGCGGGGGGGCAGCGATGAGCAGTTCTTC.

The gene calls are TRBV18 and TRBJ2-3; D not certain. The V end lost 3 bases, the J end lost 5 bases, and 9 bases lay between the germline ends. The CDR3 is 13 amino acids. Germline loops: CDR1 KGHSH, CDR2 LQKENI. For the CDR3, the DNA is TGTGCCAGCTCACCTAGAGATAGAGATACGCAGTATTTT. Translated: CASSPRDRDTQYF.

V and J are TRBV27 and TRBJ1-1; D unclear. V lost 6 bases and J lost 4, with 9 bases in between. The CDR3 is 12 residues long. From germline, CDR1 is MNHEY and CDR2 SMNVEV (reference sequence). CDR3 amino acids: CASRLVATEAFF. The CDR3 DNA follows: TGTGCCAGCAGATTAGTAGCCACTGAAGCTTTCTTT.

This clone occurred once. The chain joins TRBV25-1 to TRBJ2-5; D is unresolved. V was pared by 4 bases and J by 1 base, with 7 bases between. CDR1 is MGHDK, CDR2 SYGVNS, per germline. This CDR3 has 13 amino acids. The CDR3 nucleotides are TGTGCCAGCAGTGTGTACCCCCAAGAGACCCAGTACTTC. This gives the protein CASSVYPQETQYF.

This chain connects TRBV5-4 to TRBJ1-5, with TRBD1 matching 8 bases. V lost 0 bases and J lost 4; bases outside the gene matches: 3. Germline CDR1 and CDR2: SGHNT and YYREEE (reference sequence). The CDR3 totals 15 residues. DNA of the CDR3: TGTGCCAGCAGCTTGGGACAGGGGAGGAATCAGCCCCAGCATTTT. Its protein product is CASSLGQGRNQPQHF.

This clone was observed a few times. The genes are TRBV28 and TRBJ1-3; D is unclear. Germline CDR1 is MDHEN and CDR2 is SYDVKM. Between the trimmed V and J ends, which lost 2 bases and 0 bases, there was a span of 11 bases. This CDR3 is 16 amino acids long. The CDR3 sequence: CASSLKGLSSGNTIYF. CDR3 DNA: TGTGCCAGCAGTTTAAAGGGCCTTTCCTCTGGAAACACCATATATTTT.

This chain connects TRBV14 to TRBJ1-1; no reliable D call. The CDR3 is 14 residues long. Per the germline V gene, CDR1 is SGHDN and CDR2 is FVKESK. V dropped 7 bases and J dropped 2 bases, with 14 bases sitting between them. The CDR3 loop reads CASTRGAVNTEAFF. The CDR3 bases are TGTGCCAGCACCCGGGGAGCGGTTAACACTGAAGCTTTCTTT.

The CDR3 nucleotides read TGTGCCAGCAGTTACCCGTGGGGACAGGGGACCTTTCAAGAGACCCAGTACTTC. It encodes CASSYPWGQGTFQETQYF. The rearrangement joins TRBV6-2 or TRBV6-3 to TRBJ2-5; 10 bases are shared with TRBD1. Germline CDR1 is MNHEY and CDR2 is SVGEGT. V was pared by 2 bases and J by 2 bases, with 11 bases of the junction left unmatched. This CDR3 is 18 amino acids long.

This sequence joins TRBV28 and TRBJ2-2; 10 positions match TRBD1. Germline CDR1 MDHEN, CDR2 SYDVKM. V trimming: 6 bases; J trimming: 4 bases; junction bases outside the gene matches: 14. The CDR3 covers 18 residues. Here the CDR3 DNA reads TGTGCCAGCAGCTTACCCGACAGGGGGCCTCGAGGCACCGGGGAGCTGTTTTTT. Its protein is CASSLPDRGPRGTGELFF.

This clone occurred once. The J gene is TRBJ2-3, the V gene TRBV6-2 or TRBV6-3; weak D call: TRBD2 (6 bases). The germline V gene has CDR1 MNHEY and CDR2 SVGEGT. CDR3 size: 16 residues. V lost 0 bases and J 1 base, leaving 11 bases between the germline ends. The CDR3 DNA reads as TGTGCCAGCAGTTACTCGTCGGGAGTCGGCACAGATACGCAGTATTTT. This sequence encodes CASSYSSGVGTDTQYF.

This clone showed up just once. This chain joins TRBV18 and TRBJ1-2; D is undetermined. Looked up from germline, CDR1 is KGHSH and CDR2 is LQKENI. V was shortened by 1 base and J by 5 bases, with 11 bases between the two germline ends. This CDR3 spans 14 amino acids. DNA of the CDR3: TGTGCCAGCTCACCACGGGAGGGCCATTATGGCTACACCTTC. Protein sequence: CASSPREGHYGYTF.

To note about this clone: Compared with germline, one end of the junction differs, possibly owing to a read error. The chain uses TRBV14 and TRBJ2-7; 8 bases line up with TRBD1. CDR3 size: 15 residues. CDR1 is SGHDN, CDR2 FVKESK, per germline. CDR3 sequence: CASSKDRGSRYEQYF. CDR3 nucleotide sequence: TGTGCCAGCAGCAAAGACAGGGGATCCCGCTACGAGCAGTACTTC.

The V and J genes are TRBV6-1 and TRBJ2-1, with 10 bases matching TRBD2. The CDR3 has 16 amino acids. The V gene end was trimmed by 3 bases and the J gene end by 6 bases; junction bases not matched to a gene: 8. Germline V gives CDR1 MNHNS, CDR2 SASEGT. CDR3 residues: CASSDLASGGVNEQFF. The DNA of the CDR3 is TGTGCCAGCAGTGACCTGGCGAGCGGGGGGGTCAATGAGCAGTTCTTC.

The chain uses TRBV20-1 and TRBJ2-1, with a tentative D call TRBD2 (6 bases). Trimming took 3 bases from V and 5 from J, leaving 14 bases between them. The CDR3 has 14 amino acids. Germline lookup yields CDR1 DFQATT and CDR2 SNEGSKA (reference sequence). The CDR3 DNA is TGCAGTGCTAGTGATAGCGGAAAAAACAATGAGCAGTTCTTC. Translation: CSASDSGKNNEQFF.

The genes are TRBV6-6 and TRBJ2-5; unclear D gene. The CDR3 is 14 residues long. Trimming left V 7 bases short and J 2 bases short, with 14 bases between. Germline assignment: CDR1 MNHNY and CDR2 SVGAGI (reference sequence). CDR3 amino acids: CASTPVSPQETQYF. The CDR3 DNA is TGTGCCAGCACTCCCGTCAGCCCACAAGAGACCCAGTACTTC.

The chain uses TRBV30 and TRBJ1-5; possible D gene TRBD1, 5 bases. V dropped 3 bases and J dropped 2 bases, with 14 bases sitting between them. This CDR3 has 15 amino acids. Looked up from germline, CDR1 is GTSNPN and CDR2 is SVGIG (reference sequence). The CDR3 coding sequence is TGTGCCTGGAGGGCCGGGACGGCGGGCAATCAGCCCCAGCATTTT. Amino acids: CAWRAGTAGNQPQHF.

The chain recombines TRBV9 with TRBJ2-2; D is unresolved. V was shortened by 0 bases and J by 5 bases, with 2 bases between the two germline ends. The length of the CDR3 is 12 residues. Germline values: CDR1 SGDLS, CDR2 YYNGEE. The CDR3 loop is CASSVATGELFF. The CDR3 coding sequence is TGTGCCAGCAGCGTAGCTACCGGGGAGCTGTTTTTT.